The clone carrying this T cell receptor beta chain was picked up a small number of times. Its antigen is as yet unknown. The sample belongs to a study of T-cell memory formation after mild COVID-19. Study results and limitations: Among clones peaking at day 37 in the second wave, SARS-CoV-2 specificity remained unconfirmed. The study found balanced CD4/CD8 in clones contracting day 15 to 85 and a CD4+ lean in later expanders.

V was shortened by 6 bases and J by 4 bases, with 12 bases between the two germline ends. This CDR3 has 13 amino acids. Germline V gene sequence: CDR1 SGHRS, CDR2 YFSETQ. The TCR alpha and TCR beta cDNA libraries, bearing sample barcodes and UMIs, were generated by 5'RACE using constant-segment primers. TCRdb itself ran the 5' RACE reads through MiXCR, one entry per CDR3 protein. The sample yields fewer than 400,000 distinct CDR3 sequences, approximately 16% seen once. This TCR derives from a man younger than 35 who had mild COVID-19 (a few samples of this study predate the infection). Cell type and time point are not known. The rearrangement joins TRBV5-1 to TRBJ2-3; the D gene is possibly TRBD1 (6 bases). The source material was PBMCs or a T cell subset sorted from them (not recorded which). CDR3 amino acids: CASTIQGSDTQYF. The CDR3 coding sequence is TGCGCCAGCACTATACAGGGATCAGATACGCAGTATTTT.